This TCR beta chain stems from a study of a mutant IDH1 vaccine in newly diagnosed glioma. As for time point: week 23, last vaccination. With topical imiquimod, each dose of the vaccine consisted of 300 ug of mutant IDH1 20-mer peptide. New astrocytomas of WHO grade 3 or 4 that were IDH1-mutant and ATRX-lost were found in the donors. Germline CDR1 GTSNPN, CDR2 SVGIG (reference sequence). The CDR3 is 15 amino acids. V lost 0 bases and J lost 0, with 9 bases in between. To note about this clone: What it binds is unknown.

The table came from immunoSEQ multiplex PCR; TCRdb's copy has only in-frame clones and leaves some out. The sample has approximately 57,000 clones, 80% to 85% seen once. The specimen was PBMCs, collected from a glioma patient whose treatment included an IDH1 peptide vaccine. The source is a middle-aged woman with glioma. Some clones in this sample may be carry-over from other donors' samples. V is TRBV30 and J is TRBJ1-5; D ambiguous. The CDR3 here is CAWSVGLYSNQPQHF. CDR3 nucleotide sequence: TGTGCCTGGAGTGTAGGACTTTATAGCAATCAGCCCCAGCATTTT.